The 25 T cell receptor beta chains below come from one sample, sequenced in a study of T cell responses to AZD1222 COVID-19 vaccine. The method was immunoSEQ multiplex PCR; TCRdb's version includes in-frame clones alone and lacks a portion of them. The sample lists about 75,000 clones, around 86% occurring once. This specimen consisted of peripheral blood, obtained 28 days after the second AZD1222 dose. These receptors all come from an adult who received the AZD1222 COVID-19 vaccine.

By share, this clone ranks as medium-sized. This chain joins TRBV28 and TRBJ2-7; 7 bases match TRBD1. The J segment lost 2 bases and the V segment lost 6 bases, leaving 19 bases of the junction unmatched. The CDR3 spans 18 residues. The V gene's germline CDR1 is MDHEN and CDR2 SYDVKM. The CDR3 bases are TGTGCCAGCAGCCCCCTCTGGCAACGACAGGGCGCTACCTACGAGCAGTACTTC. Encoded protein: CASSPLWQRQGATYEQYF.

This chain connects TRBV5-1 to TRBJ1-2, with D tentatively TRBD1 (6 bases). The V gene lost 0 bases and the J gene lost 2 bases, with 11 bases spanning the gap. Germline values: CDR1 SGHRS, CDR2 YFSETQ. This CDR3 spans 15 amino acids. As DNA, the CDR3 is TGCGCCAGCAGCTTGGCCGGACAGATGAACTATGGCTACACCTTC. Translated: CASSLAGQMNYGYTF.

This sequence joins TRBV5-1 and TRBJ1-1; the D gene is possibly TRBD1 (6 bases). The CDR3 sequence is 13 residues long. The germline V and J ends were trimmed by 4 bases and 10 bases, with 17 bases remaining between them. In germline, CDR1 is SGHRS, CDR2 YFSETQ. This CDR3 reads CASSISGTLIAFF. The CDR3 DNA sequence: TGCGCCAGCAGCATATCCGGGACACTTATAGCTTTCTTT.

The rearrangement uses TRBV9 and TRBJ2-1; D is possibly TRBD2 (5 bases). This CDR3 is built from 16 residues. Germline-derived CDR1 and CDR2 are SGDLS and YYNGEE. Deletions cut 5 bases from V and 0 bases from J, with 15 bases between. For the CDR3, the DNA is TGTGCCAGCAGTGAAGTGGGGAGCCCCTCCTACAATGAGCAGTTCTTC. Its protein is CASSEVGSPSYNEQFF. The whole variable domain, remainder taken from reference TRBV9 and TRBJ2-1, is DSGVTQTPKHLITATGQRVTLRCSPRSGDLSVYWYQQSLDQGLQFLIQYYNGEERAKGNILERFSAQQFPDLHSELNLSSLELGDSALYFCASSEVGSPSYNEQFFGPGTRLTVL.

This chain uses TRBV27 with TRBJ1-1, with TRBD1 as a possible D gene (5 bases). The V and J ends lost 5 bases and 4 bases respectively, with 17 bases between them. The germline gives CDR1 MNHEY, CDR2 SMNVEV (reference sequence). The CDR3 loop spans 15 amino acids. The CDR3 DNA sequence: TGTGCCAGCAGTAGATTAGCAGGGAGGCGCACTGAAGCTTTCTTT. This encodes CASSRLAGRRTEAFF.

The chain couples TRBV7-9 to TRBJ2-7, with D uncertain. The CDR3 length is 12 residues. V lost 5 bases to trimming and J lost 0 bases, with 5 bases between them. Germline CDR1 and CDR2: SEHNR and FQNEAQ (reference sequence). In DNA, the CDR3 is TGTGCCAGCAGCCCCTCCTCCTACGAGCAGTACTTC. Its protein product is CASSPSSYEQYF.

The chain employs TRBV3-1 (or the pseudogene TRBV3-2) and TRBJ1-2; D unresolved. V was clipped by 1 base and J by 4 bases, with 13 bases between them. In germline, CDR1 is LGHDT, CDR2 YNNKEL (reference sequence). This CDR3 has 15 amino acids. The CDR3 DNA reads TGTGCCAGCAGCCAAGGGGCGGCAGCGGGCTATGGCTACACCTTC. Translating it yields CASSQGAAAGYGYTF.

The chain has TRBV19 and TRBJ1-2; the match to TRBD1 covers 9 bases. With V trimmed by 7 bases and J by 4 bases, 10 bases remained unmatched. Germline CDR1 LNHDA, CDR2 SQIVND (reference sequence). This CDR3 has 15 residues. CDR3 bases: TGTGCCAGTACTCTACGGGACAGGGAAGGCTATGGCTACACCTTC. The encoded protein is CASTLRDREGYGYTF.

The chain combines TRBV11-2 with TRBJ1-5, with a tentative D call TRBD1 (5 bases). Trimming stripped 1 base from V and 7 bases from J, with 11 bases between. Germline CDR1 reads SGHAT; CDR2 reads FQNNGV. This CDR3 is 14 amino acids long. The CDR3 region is CASSLADGAQPQHF. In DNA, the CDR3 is TGTGCCAGCAGCTTAGCCGACGGGGCCCAGCCCCAGCATTTT. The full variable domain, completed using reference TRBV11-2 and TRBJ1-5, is EAGVAQSPRYKIIEKRQSVAFWCNPISGHATLYWYQQILGQGPKLLIQFQNNGVVDDSQLPKDRFSAERLKGVDSTLKIQPAKLEDSAVYLCASSLADGAQPQHFGDGTRLSIL.

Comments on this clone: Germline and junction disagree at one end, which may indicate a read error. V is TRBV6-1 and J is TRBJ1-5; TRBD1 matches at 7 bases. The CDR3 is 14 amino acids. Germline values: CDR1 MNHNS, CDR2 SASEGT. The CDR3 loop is CASREGGMGQPQHF. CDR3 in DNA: TGTGCCAGCAGGGAAGGGGGCATGGGTCAGCCCCAGCATTTT.

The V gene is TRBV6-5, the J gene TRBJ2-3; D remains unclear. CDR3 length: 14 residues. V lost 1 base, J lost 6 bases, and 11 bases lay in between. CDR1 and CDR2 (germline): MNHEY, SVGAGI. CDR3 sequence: CASSYFGPGDTQYF. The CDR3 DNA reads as TGTGCCAGCAGTTACTTCGGGCCTGGGGATACGCAGTATTTT.

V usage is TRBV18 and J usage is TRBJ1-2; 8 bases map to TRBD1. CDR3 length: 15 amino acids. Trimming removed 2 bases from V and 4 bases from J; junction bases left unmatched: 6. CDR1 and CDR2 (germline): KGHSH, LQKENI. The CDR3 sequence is CASSPETGEGYGYTF. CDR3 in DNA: TGTGCCAGCTCACCAGAGACAGGGGAGGGCTATGGCTACACCTTC. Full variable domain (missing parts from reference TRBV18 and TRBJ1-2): NAGVMQNPRHLVRRRGQEARLRCSPMKGHSHVYWYRQLPEEGLKFMVYLQKENIIDESGMPKERFSAEFPKEGPSILRIQQVVRGDSAAYFCASSPETGEGYGYTFGSGTRLTVV.

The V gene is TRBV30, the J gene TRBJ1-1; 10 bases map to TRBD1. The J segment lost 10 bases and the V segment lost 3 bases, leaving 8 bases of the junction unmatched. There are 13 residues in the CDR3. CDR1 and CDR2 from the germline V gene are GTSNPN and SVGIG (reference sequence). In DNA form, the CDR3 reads TGTGCCTGGAGAGCCGACAGGGGGCGCGGAGCTTTCTTT. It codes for CAWRADRGRGAFF.

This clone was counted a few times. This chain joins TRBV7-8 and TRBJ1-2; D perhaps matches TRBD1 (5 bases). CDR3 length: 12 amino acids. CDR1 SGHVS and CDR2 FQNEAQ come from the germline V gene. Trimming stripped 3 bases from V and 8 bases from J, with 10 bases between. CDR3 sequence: CASSFGGTGYTF. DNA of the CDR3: TGTGCCAGCAGCTTTGGAGGGACCGGCTACACCTTC.

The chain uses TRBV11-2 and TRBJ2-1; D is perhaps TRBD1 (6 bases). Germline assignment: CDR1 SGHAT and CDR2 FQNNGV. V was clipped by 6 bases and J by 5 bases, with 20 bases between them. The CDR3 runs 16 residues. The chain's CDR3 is CASRHRPGHRNNEQFF. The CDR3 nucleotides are TGTGCCAGCAGACACCGTCCGGGACACAGGAACAATGAGCAGTTCTTC.

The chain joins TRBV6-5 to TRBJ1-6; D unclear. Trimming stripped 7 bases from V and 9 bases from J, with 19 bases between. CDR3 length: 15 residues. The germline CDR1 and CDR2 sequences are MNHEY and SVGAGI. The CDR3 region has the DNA TGTGCCAGCACCAAGTCGGCGGACCGGAGTTCACCCCTCCACTTT. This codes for CASTKSADRSSPLHF.

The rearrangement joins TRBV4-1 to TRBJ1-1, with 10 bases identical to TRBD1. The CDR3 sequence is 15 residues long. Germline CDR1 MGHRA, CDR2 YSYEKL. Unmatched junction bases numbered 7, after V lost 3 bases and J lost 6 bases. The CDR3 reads CASSHRGTGVAEAFF. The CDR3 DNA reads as TGCGCCAGCAGCCACCGCGGGACAGGGGTGGCTGAAGCTTTCTTT.

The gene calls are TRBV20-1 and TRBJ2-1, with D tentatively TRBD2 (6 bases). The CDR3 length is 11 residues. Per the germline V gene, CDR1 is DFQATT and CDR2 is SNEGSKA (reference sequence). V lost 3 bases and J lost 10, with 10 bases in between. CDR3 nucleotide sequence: TGCAGTGCTAGGGACTACCCGGAGCAGTTCTTC. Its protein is CSARDYPEQFF.

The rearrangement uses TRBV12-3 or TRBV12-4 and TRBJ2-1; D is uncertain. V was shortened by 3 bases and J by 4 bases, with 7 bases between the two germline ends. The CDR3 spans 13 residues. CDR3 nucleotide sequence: TGTGCCAGCAGTTTCGGGCCATACAATGAGCAGTTCTTC. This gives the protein CASSFGPYNEQFF.

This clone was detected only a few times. The CDR3 DNA reads as TGTGCCAGCAGCCCCAGGGGGCGGGCAGATACGCAGTATTTT. Residues: CASSPRGRADTQYF. V and J are TRBV5-4 and TRBJ2-3; TRBD1 aligns across 8 bases. The V segment lost 4 bases and the J segment 4 bases; nucleotides outside the gene matches: 5. This CDR3 region has 14 residues. Germline loops: CDR1 SGHNT, CDR2 YYREEE (reference sequence).

The DNA for the CDR3 is TGCAGTGCCTGGAAAGATGAAAAACTGTTTTTT. Translating it yields CSAWKDEKLFF. This sequence joins TRBV20-1 and TRBJ1-4, with D unclear. The germline gives CDR1 DFQATT, CDR2 SNEGSKA (reference sequence). The CDR3 totals 11 residues. With 6 bases removed from V and 6 bases from J, the gap between germline ends came to 8 bases.

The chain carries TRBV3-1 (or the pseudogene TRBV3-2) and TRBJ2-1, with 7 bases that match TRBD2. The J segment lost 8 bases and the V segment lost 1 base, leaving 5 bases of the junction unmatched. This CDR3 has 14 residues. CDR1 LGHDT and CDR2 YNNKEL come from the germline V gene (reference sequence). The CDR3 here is CASSQVNREDEQFF. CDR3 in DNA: TGTGCCAGCAGCCAAGTTAATCGGGAGGATGAGCAGTTCTTC.

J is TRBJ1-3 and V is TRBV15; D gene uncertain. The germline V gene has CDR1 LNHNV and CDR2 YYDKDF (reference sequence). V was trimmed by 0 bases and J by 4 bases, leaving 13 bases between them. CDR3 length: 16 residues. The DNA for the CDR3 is TGTGCCACCAGCAGAGATCGCGGGGTAATCGGAAACACCATATATTTT. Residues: CATSRDRGVIGNTIYF.

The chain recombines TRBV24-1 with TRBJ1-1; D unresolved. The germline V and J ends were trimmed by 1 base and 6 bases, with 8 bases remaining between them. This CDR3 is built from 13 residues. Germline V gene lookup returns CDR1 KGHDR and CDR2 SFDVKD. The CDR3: CATSDFYGSEAFF. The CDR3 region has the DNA TGTGCCACCAGTGATTTTTACGGCTCTGAAGCTTTCTTT.

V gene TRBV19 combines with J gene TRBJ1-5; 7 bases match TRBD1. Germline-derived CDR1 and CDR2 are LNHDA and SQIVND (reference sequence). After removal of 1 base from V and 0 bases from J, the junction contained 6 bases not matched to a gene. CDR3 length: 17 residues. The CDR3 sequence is CASSIGPGGPSNQPQHF. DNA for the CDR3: TGTGCCAGTAGTATAGGACCAGGGGGACCTAGCAATCAGCCCCAGCATTTT.